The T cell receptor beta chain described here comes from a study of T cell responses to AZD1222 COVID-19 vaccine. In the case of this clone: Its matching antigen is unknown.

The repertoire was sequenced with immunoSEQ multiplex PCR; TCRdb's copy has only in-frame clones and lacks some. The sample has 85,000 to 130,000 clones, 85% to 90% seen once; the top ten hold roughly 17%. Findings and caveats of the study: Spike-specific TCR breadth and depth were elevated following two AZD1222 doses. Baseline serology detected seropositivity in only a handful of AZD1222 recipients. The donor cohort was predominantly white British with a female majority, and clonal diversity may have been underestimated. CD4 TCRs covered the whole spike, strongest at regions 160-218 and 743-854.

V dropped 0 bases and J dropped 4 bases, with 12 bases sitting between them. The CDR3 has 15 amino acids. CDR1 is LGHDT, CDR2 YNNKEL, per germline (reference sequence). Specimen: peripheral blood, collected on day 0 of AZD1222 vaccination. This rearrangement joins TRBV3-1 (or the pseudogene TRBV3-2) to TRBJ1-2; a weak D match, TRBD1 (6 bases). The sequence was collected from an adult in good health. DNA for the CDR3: TGTGCCAGCAGCCAAGATGCACAGGGAGCCTATGGCTACACCTTC. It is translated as CASSQDAQGAYGYTF.